This T cell receptor (beta chain) appears in the sequencing data of a study of Ad26.COV2.S vaccination and SARS-CoV-2 variants (dated by TCRdb to the early 2020s). Broadly, across the study: Vaccine-arm donors were drawn from COV1001, a multicentre, randomized, double-blind, placebo-controlled phase I-IIa trial of Ad26.COV2.S in healthy adults. Dosing of Ad26.COV2.S was intramuscular, at either 5x10^10 or 1x10^11 viral particles, delivered as one shot or as two shots spaced 56 days apart. The specificity and breadth of SARS-CoV-2-reactive T cell receptors after Ad26.COV2.S vaccination were assessed by TCRbeta repertoire sequencing. A total of approximately 32 samples were included in the TCR-sequenced set, comprising about 20 Ad26.COV2.S vaccine recipients, 5 placebo recipients and 8 SARS-CoV-2 convalescent individuals. Trial participants were randomized into five groups of five: low-dose or high-dose Ad26.COV2.S given once or twice, or placebo on both occasions. Investigators did not know the trial group allocation while performing experiments and assessing outcomes. Study-wide findings and limitations: After vaccination, substantial breadth of spike-specific CD8+ and CD4+ T cell responses was reported. It was noted by the authors that total T cell responses may have been underestimated by the TCR breadth and depth analyses. Vaccine and placebo recipients had similar non-spike TCR breadth, a finding consistent with the vaccine containing only spike. Compared with placebo recipients, Ad26.COV2.S recipients showed higher spike-specific TCR breadth (P = 0.0014). The study was not powered for comparison of responses between vaccine doses or regimens.

Reading the label with the study, this specimen's treatment or condition is: over 15 received Ad26.COV2.S at low or high dose, single or two shots; 5 received placebo; per-sample allocation not given. For vaccine and placebo recipients, the sequenced repertoires came from samples collected on day 63 after the first injection. Cohort 1b enrolled 25 to 30 adults aged 18-55 years at a single site in Boston, USA, between 29 July and 7 August 2020. Ad26.COV2.S was a replication-incompetent adenovirus type 26 vector expressing a prefusion-stabilized SARS-CoV-2 spike protein from the original Wuhan strain. The immunoSEQ Assay was the method used to sequence TCRbeta CDR3 regions. After extraction, genomic DNA underwent amplification by bias-controlled multiplex PCR, followed by high-throughput sequencing. Concerning the study's data processing: To quantify the absolute abundance of every unique TCRbeta CDR3 region, sequences were collapsed and filtered. T cell fraction was estimated by normalizing TCRbeta template counts to usable DNA, which was measured by amplifying reference genes present in all nucleated cells. Repertoire TCRs were annotated as SARS-CoV-2-specific by exact matching of V gene, CDR3 amino acid sequence and J gene to a known reactive TCR set. The reference SARS-CoV-2 TCR set was obtained from MIRA and was filtered for enrichment in COVID-19-positive ImmuneCODE repertoires, whereby public or cross-reactive TCRs were removed. Using the MIRA antigens, annotated TCRs were further analysed by specific ORF or by position within an ORF. Breadth was defined as the number of annotated unique rearrangements divided by the total number of unique productive rearrangements, and depth was defined as the summed frequency of the annotated unique rearrangements. Two-sided Wilcoxon rank-sum tests were applied when comparing TCR breadth between groups. As stored in TCRdb, this immuneACCESS dataset retains in-frame rearrangements with V and J assigned. A fraction of the clones does not appear; measured against another copy, unresolved V genes explain less than half of the discrepancy, and the remainder lacks a known reason. V and J calls and clone size follow that table, whereas D and trimming were derived from the DNA. The table for this sample lists 300,000 to 350,000 clones; 90% of them were counted only once. The ten largest clones add up to 4.5% to 7% of the sample.

About this clone itself: This clone's antigen is unknown. No per-base quality is available; no much larger clone lies one base away.

Here V drops 2 bases and J drops 5 bases, and the junction holds 3 bases not matched to any gene. Looking up the germline V gene yields CDR1 MNHEY and CDR2 SVGEGT. The cysteine opens and the phenylalanine closes a CDR3 of 15 amino acids. Kept here is only the CDR3 DNA, which spans 45 bases and is read in frame from base 1. The material sequenced was peripheral blood, taken in a trial of Ad26.COV2.S vaccine versus placebo. The receptor chain draws on TRBV6-2 or TRBV6-3 and TRBJ1-6, with TRBD1 identical over 7 junction bases. The TCR originated in a person aged 18-65 years who received the Ad26.COV2.S COVID-19 vaccine or a placebo. The DNA sequence follows: TGTGCCAGCAGTTACCTCGGACAGGATAATTCACCCCTCCACTTT. Translated, this gives CASSYLGQDNSPLHF.